This T cell receptor (beta chain) originates from a study of blood T cell repertoires in COVID-19. About the study: Some COVID-19 samples were acute and others convalescent; all came from the United States, Italy and Spain.

V lost 6 bases, J lost 2 bases, and 10 bases stayed unmatched. The CDR3 length is 17 residues. Germline-derived CDR1 and CDR2 are MNHEY and SVGEGT. Each recovered donor of Cohort 3 presented with two negative PCRs, clearance, or symptom resolution. Generated by immunoSEQ multiplex PCR, the TCRdb table keeps only in-frame clones and is missing some. The sample records roughly 170,000 clones, approximately 82% being singletons. The rearrangement uses TRBV6-2 or TRBV6-3 and TRBJ1-5, with TRBD1 matching 10 bases. What was sequenced was PBMCs or T cells enriched from blood (not recorded which). The source is a woman aged 45-65 years who had recovered from COVID-19. CDR3 in amino acids: CASSLLRDRGGNQPQHF. DNA for the CDR3: TGTGCCAGCAGCCTACTCCGGGACAGGGGCGGCAATCAGCCCCAGCATTTT.